This entry concerns a single T cell receptor beta chain. It lacks a known antigen. Base-call qualities are not available, and no considerably larger clone is one nucleotide away. The source of the sample is a study of shared clonotypes between healthy human individuals (dated by TCRdb to the early 2020s). Broadly, across the study: The cohort comprised a couple of women and a few men aged 18 to 49 years. Per donor, three plates each were used for CD4 naive and CD4 memory, two for CD8 naive, and one for CD8 memory. To estimate repertoire size and how much clonotypes are shared between individuals, the study performed deep sequencing of blood TCR repertoires from a handful of healthy adults. To increase sequencing depth and limit assay-specific biases, different laboratories used diverse techniques to prepare libraries and sequence TCR repertoires. Leukapheresis yielded between about 0.85 and 10 billion PBMCs per donor. What the study reported, not specific to this receptor: Only blood was sampled, and tissue TCR repertoires likely differ from those in blood. Compared with non-shared clonotypes, clonotypes shared by all four sorted-subset donors had higher generation probabilities. Naive subsets generally had larger estimated clonotype richness than memory subsets did. Across a handful of donors, approximately 5% of naive CD4, 3% to 4% of naive CD8, around 2.5% of memory CD4, and 0.4% of memory CD8 clonotypes were shared. Pairwise subsampling indicated that sequencing depth was expected to affect the degree of clonotype sharing among donors. Because the study included a small number of donors, the genetic and exposure-history diversity represented was limited. Incomplete sequencing was indicated by rarefaction of sorted-subset datasets, despite the large sequencing depth.

Using the deep immunoSEQ assay, TCR CDR3 regions were amplified from genomic DNA by multiplex PCR. Genomic DNA extracted from each cell subset was distributed evenly over all wells of several immunoSEQ 96-well plates, and each plate served as one replicate. For sorted subsets, approximately 210 ng of genomic DNA, equivalent to around 31,000 T cell genomes, went into each replicate PCR. Purified libraries were measured with a Qubit 3.0 fluorometer, size-checked on a Bioanalyzer 2100, and measured again with the KAPA Library Quantification kit. Every immunoSEQ 96-well plate was sequenced on a dedicated single-read 150-cycle Illumina NextSeq 550 flow cell. From the authors' description of their analysis: Because only junctional sequences without quality scores were contained in the immunoSEQ output, filtering matching that applied to full-length reads could not be performed. To assign V/J genes and CDR3, sequences were annotated using PyIR, a Python wrapper for IgBLAST v1.9, with IMGT germline references. Reads with weak V/J assignments (E-value above 1e-6), missing CDR3, stop codons, out-of-frame junctions, or ambiguous translated residues were removed. V3J clonotypes were defined as sequences sharing an identical inferred V gene, J gene, and CDR3 amino acid sequence. Percentage overlap between repertoires was computed as shared unique clonotypes divided by the size of the smaller repertoire. Repertoire richness was assessed with RTK rarefaction, the Chao1 estimator, and Recon v2.1 estimates of unobserved clonotypes. For all TCRbeta clonotypes obtained by the gDNA method from a handful of donors, generation probabilities were computed with OLGA. This is the immuneACCESS table as TCRdb keeps it, with only in-frame sequences that have V and J called. A part of the clones is gone; compared with another copy, unresolved V genes explain less than half, and the rest is unexplained. The V and J calls and clone size are taken from that table; D and trimming were inferred from the DNA. The sample table shows 2.5 million or so clones, and more than 90% are seen once. Over 0.12% of the sample is taken by the ten largest.

Donors were healthy HIV-negative adults with no recently reported acute infections or vaccinations. All donors were Caucasian adults living in Nashville, Tennessee, USA. CD4+ T cells were enriched by magnetic negative selection, after which naive cells were positively selected on CD45RA and the negative fraction was taken as the memory subset. After blood collection by leukapheresis, PBMCs were isolated using Ficoll-Histopaque density gradient centrifugation and then cryopreserved in the vapor phase of liquid nitrogen. Purity and quantity of every magnetically sorted T cell population were checked by analytical flow cytometry. Genomic DNA was isolated from each sorted fraction and quantified by UV absorbance on a Nanodrop 2000c. Material for sequencing was naive CD4+ T cells sorted from blood. This sample's cell subset or site label indicates: CD45RA+ positively selected. This sequence originates from a man in his late teens or twenties in good health.

The CDR3 corresponds to CASSPTQNYEQYF. The DNA reads TGTGCCAGCAGCCCCACCCAAAACTACGAGCAGTACTTC. The sequence joins TRBV7-2 to TRBJ2-7; the D gene identity is not certain. At the junction V is shortened by 5 bases and J by 3 bases, with 11 bases in between. The CDR3 has 13 amino acids, counting the end cysteine and phenylalanine. The sequence is cut down to CDR3 DNA, 39 bases in frame from base 1. From a lookup of the germline V gene, CDR1 and CDR2 are SGHTA and FQGNSA.